The 21 T cell receptor beta chains listed next were all sequenced from one sample in a study of OX40 agonist ivuxolimab in advanced cancers. The method was immunoSEQ multiplex PCR; TCRdb's version includes in-frame clones alone and lacks a portion of them. The sample carries about 48,000 clones, more than 85% recorded once. The specimen comprised CD4+ or CD8+ T cells sorted from blood, sampled in a trial of the OX40 agonist ivuxolimab. These receptors all stem from an adult with an advanced solid tumor such as melanoma, head and neck, liver or kidney cancer.

Written as DNA, the CDR3 is TGTGCCAGCAGTTACTATCAGGGGGCAGGGACTGAAGCTTTCTTT. It specifies CASSYYQGAGTEAFF. The rearrangement joins TRBV6-5 to TRBJ1-1; TRBD1 matches at 8 bases. The germline CDR1 and CDR2 sequences are MNHEY and SVGAGI. This CDR3 region has 15 residues. Trimming removed 1 base from V and 5 bases from J; junction bases left unmatched: 6.

This sequence joins TRBV4-2 and TRBJ2-1, with TRBD2 identical over 9 bases. The germline gives CDR1 LGHNA, CDR2 YNFKEQ. This CDR3 is built from 18 residues. With 4 bases clipped from V and 0 bases from J, the junction kept 10 bases outside the gene matches. Here the CDR3 DNA reads TGTGCCAGCAGCCGTTCTGTGACTAGCGGACTCTCCTACAATGAGCAGTTCTTC. Translation gives CASSRSVTSGLSYNEQFF.

The V and J genes are TRBV19 and TRBJ1-2, with 7 bases fitting TRBD1. The CDR3 totals 12 residues. Germline CDR1 and CDR2: LNHDA and SQIVND (reference sequence). The J segment lost 8 bases and the V segment lost 6 bases, leaving 6 bases of the junction unmatched. The CDR3, as DNA: TGTGCCAGTAGCCCAGGGGGAGGAGGCTACACCTTC. This sequence encodes CASSPGGGGYTF.

CDR3 sequence: CASSSVVSGNTIYF. The CDR3 DNA is TGTGCCAGTAGTTCTGTTGTCTCTGGAAACACCATATATTTT. The chain links TRBV19 to TRBJ1-3; D uncertain. Trimming cost V 5 bases and J 0 bases, with 8 bases left between them. CDR1 is LNHDA, CDR2 SQIVND, per germline (reference sequence). The CDR3 sequence is 14 residues long.

This clone was observed a few times. The chain links TRBV19 to TRBJ1-5, with TRBD1 identical over 7 bases. Germline trimming cut 2 bases from V and 4 bases from J; bases unmatched to any gene: 5. CDR3 length equals 15 residues. Per the germline V gene, CDR1 is LNHDA and CDR2 is SQIVND (reference sequence). Written as DNA, the CDR3 is TGTGCCAGTAGTATATTCGGGACAGCTAATCAGCCCCAGCATTTT. Protein sequence: CASSIFGTANQPQHF.

The chain links TRBV28 to TRBJ2-7; 10 bases agree with TRBD1. The V segment lost 2 bases and the J segment 3 bases; nucleotides outside the gene matches: 1. This CDR3 has 14 amino acids. From germline, CDR1 is MDHEN and CDR2 SYDVKM. CDR3 amino acids: CASSLGQGVYEQYF. The CDR3 nucleotides read TGTGCCAGCAGTTTAGGACAGGGGGTCTACGAGCAGTACTTC.

This clone has only a few counts. This rearrangement joins TRBV11-2 to TRBJ2-1; the match to TRBD1 covers 8 bases. Looked up from germline, CDR1 is SGHAT and CDR2 is FQNNGV. After removal of 5 bases from V and 6 bases from J, the junction contained 6 bases not matched to a gene. This CDR3 has 14 amino acids. CDR3 bases: TGTGCCAGCAGCAACAGGGGGTCCCTCAATGAGCAGTTCTTC. It codes for CASSNRGSLNEQFF.

This chain uses TRBV5-8 with TRBJ1-1, with D unresolved. Trimming took 4 bases from V and 2 from J, leaving 6 bases between them. Germline V gene data show CDR1 as SGHTS and CDR2 as YDEGEE. This CDR3 contains 12 residues. CDR3 nucleotide sequence: TGTGCCAGCAGCCCTAGTAACACTGAAGCTTTCTTT. Translation: CASSPSNTEAFF.

This chain uses TRBV7-9 with TRBJ2-3, with D possibly TRBD1 on 6 matching bases. Germline values: CDR1 SEHNR, CDR2 FQNEAQ (reference sequence). The V gene lost 4 bases and the J gene lost 1 base, with 9 bases spanning the gap. CDR3 size: 14 residues. The CDR3 spells CASSSKGGTDTQYF. CDR3 DNA: TGTGCCAGCAGCTCTAAGGGGGGCACAGATACGCAGTATTTT. The entire variable domain, with the rest obtained from reference TRBV7-9 and TRBJ2-3, is as follows: DTGVSQNPRHKITKRGQNVTFRCDPISEHNRLYWYRQTLGQGPEFLTYFQNEAQLEKSRLLSDRFSAERPKGSFSTLEIQRTEQGDSAMYLCASSSKGGTDTQYFGPGTRLTVL.

This chain connects TRBV6-1 to TRBJ1-3; unclear D gene. The CDR3 covers 14 residues. Germline V CDR1 and CDR2: MNHNS, SASEGT. Deletions cut 2 bases from V and 3 bases from J, with 8 bases between. CDR3 sequence (DNA): TGTGCCAGCAGTGAACCGGGGTTTGGAAACACCATATATTTT. Residues: CASSEPGFGNTIYF.

This clone was seen a single time. The chain has TRBV7-6 and TRBJ2-5, with 13 bases that match TRBD2. Trimming took 5 bases from V and 9 from J; bases not matched to a gene: 12. CDR3 length: 16 residues. Germline-derived CDR1 and CDR2 are SGHVS and FNYEAQ. The CDR3 nucleotides read TGTGCCAGCAGCCCTTGGACTAGCGGGGGATCAATGGCCCAGTACTTC. This translates into CASSPWTSGGSMAQYF. The variable domain in full, completed from reference TRBV7-6 and TRBJ2-5, reads GAGVSQSPRYKVTKRGQDVALRCDPISGHVSLYWYRQALGQGPEFLTYFNYEAQQDKSGLPNDRFSAERPEGSISTLTIQRTEQRDSAMYRCASSPWTSGGSMAQYFGPGTRLLVL.

CDR3 sequence: CASSDRGPADTQYF. CDR3 coding DNA: TGTGCCAGTAGTGACAGGGGTCCCGCAGATACGCAGTATTTT. The chain links TRBV19 to TRBJ2-3, with TRBD1 matching over 8 bases. CDR1 is LNHDA and CDR2 is SQIVND in the germline V gene (reference sequence). The CDR3 covers 14 residues. J gave up 4 bases and V 5 bases, and 5 bases lay outside the gene matches.

The V and J genes are TRBV2 and TRBJ2-6, with D tentatively TRBD1 (6 bases). V lost 10 bases to trimming and J lost 0 bases, with 19 bases between them. The CDR3 length is 17 residues. In germline, CDR1 is SNHLY, CDR2 FYNNEI. The chain's CDR3 is CAKRSDRLSSGANVLTF. CDR3 DNA: TGTGCCAAACGTTCGGACAGATTAAGCTCTGGGGCCAACGTCCTGACTTTC.

The chain has TRBV28 and TRBJ2-1, with a possible D match to TRBD2 (6 bases). The CDR3 is made up of 14 amino acids. Trimming took off 7 bases at V and 7 bases at J, with 17 bases between the two ends. Germline assignment: CDR1 MDHEN and CDR2 SYDVKM. The CDR3 nucleotides read TGTGCCAGCATCTCGGGGACTTCCACGAATGAGCAGTTCTTC. The encoded protein is CASISGTSTNEQFF.

This clone was observed a single time. The chain couples TRBV5-3 to TRBJ2-3; 10 nucleotides align to TRBD1. TRBV5-3 is filed as an ORF, its function uncertain. After removal of 4 bases from V and 4 bases from J, the junction contained 6 bases not matched to a gene. This CDR3 is 15 amino acids long. The CDR3 reads CARSRQGAQADTQYF. The CDR3 bases are TGTGCCAGAAGCAGACAGGGGGCGCAGGCAGATACGCAGTATTTT.

In nucleotides, the CDR3 is TGTGCCAGCAGCGTCCCGACAGGGGGCATCGGAAACACCATATATTTT. Translating it yields CASSVPTGGIGNTIYF. J is TRBJ1-3 and V is TRBV9; 10 nucleotides agree with TRBD1. Unmatched junction bases numbered 6, after V lost 2 bases and J lost 4 bases. Germline CDR1 is SGDLS and CDR2 is YYNGEE. The CDR3 is 16 amino acids.

A few counts support this clone. The rearrangement links TRBV20-1 to TRBJ1-1; D remains ambiguous. The V end was cut by 4 bases, the J end by 1 base, with 4 bases between. Germline V gene data show CDR1 as DFQATT and CDR2 as SNEGSKA (reference sequence). There are 11 residues in the CDR3. The CDR3 protein is CSATWNTEAFF. CDR3 DNA sequence: TGCAGTGCTACCTGGAACACTGAAGCTTTCTTT.

The rearrangement joins TRBV9 to TRBJ1-4, with D perhaps matching TRBD1 (5 bases). The CDR3 is made up of 16 amino acids. Trimming removed 0 bases at V and 0 bases at J, with 9 bases between. Germline V gene lookup returns CDR1 SGDLS and CDR2 YYNGEE. CDR3 protein: CASSVETRATNEKLFF. The CDR3 bases are TGTGCCAGCAGCGTAGAAACCAGGGCAACTAATGAAAAACTGTTTTTT.

The V gene is TRBV11-2, the J gene TRBJ2-3, with 7 bases lining up with TRBD2. With V trimmed by 0 bases and J by 2 bases, 5 bases remained unmatched. CDR3 length: 16 residues. The germline V gene has CDR1 SGHAT and CDR2 FQNNGV. In nucleotides, the CDR3 is TGTGCCAGCAGCTTAGATTGGGGGGGAAACACAGATACGCAGTATTTT. Its translation: CASSLDWGGNTDTQYF.

This chain connects TRBV7-6 to TRBJ2-2, with 10 nucleotides matching TRBD2. CDR3 length: 17 amino acids. Germline V gives CDR1 SGHVS, CDR2 FNYEAQ. V lost 1 base and J lost 7; bases outside the gene matches: 9. In DNA form, the CDR3 reads TGTGCCAGCAGCTTAGTCGGGCTAGCGGGAGTTGGCGGGGAGCTGTTTTTT. It translates to CASSLVGLAGVGGELFF.

In its sample, this clone was seen once. This sequence joins TRBV6-5 and TRBJ1-2; D uncertain. Trimming took off 5 bases at V and 7 bases at J, with 8 bases between the two ends. In germline, CDR1 is MNHEY, CDR2 SVGAGI. The CDR3 consists of 11 residues. The CDR3 sequence: CASSVLGGYTF. In DNA, the CDR3 is TGTGCCAGCAGTGTCTTAGGTGGCTACACCTTC.